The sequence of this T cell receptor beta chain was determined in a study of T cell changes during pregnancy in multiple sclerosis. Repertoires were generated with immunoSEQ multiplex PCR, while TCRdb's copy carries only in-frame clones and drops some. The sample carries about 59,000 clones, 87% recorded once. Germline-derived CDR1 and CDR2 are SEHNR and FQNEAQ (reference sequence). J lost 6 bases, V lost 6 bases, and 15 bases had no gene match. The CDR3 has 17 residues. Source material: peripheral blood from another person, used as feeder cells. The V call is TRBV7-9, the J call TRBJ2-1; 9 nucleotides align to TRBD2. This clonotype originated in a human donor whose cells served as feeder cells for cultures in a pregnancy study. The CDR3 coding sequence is TGTGCCAGCAGTTTAAGAAAAGCGGGAGGCTTGAGCAATGAGCAGTTCTTC. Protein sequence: CASSLRKAGGLSNEQFF. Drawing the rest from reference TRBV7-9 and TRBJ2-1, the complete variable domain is DTGVSQNPRHKITKRGQNVTFRCDPISEHNRLYWYRQTLGQGPEFLTYFQNEAQLEKSRLLSDRFSAERPKGSFSTLEIQRTEQGDSAMYLCASSLRKAGGLSNEQFFGPGTRLTVL.